A few counts support the clone carrying this T cell receptor (beta chain). TCRdb re-called the 5' RACE reads with MiXCR, one entry per CDR3 protein. The sample yields 280,000 or so distinct CDR3 sequences, less than 9% seen once. This sample stems from a study of identical twins. This same sample was also taken into another study, of yellow fever vaccine responses in identical twins.

The TCR sequence derives from a woman under 30 in good health. Sequencing used memory (CD45RO+) T cells sorted from blood.

The CDR3 DNA reads as TGTGCCATCAGGGAGGACAGGGGGACGGAAGAGACCCAGTACTTC. Translating it yields CAIREDRGTEETQYF. The V gene is TRBV10-3, the J gene TRBJ2-5; 10 nucleotides match TRBD1. With V trimmed by 6 bases and J by 3 bases, 7 bases remained unmatched. Germline V gene data show CDR1 as ENHRY and CDR2 as SYGVKD. This CDR3 spans 15 amino acids.